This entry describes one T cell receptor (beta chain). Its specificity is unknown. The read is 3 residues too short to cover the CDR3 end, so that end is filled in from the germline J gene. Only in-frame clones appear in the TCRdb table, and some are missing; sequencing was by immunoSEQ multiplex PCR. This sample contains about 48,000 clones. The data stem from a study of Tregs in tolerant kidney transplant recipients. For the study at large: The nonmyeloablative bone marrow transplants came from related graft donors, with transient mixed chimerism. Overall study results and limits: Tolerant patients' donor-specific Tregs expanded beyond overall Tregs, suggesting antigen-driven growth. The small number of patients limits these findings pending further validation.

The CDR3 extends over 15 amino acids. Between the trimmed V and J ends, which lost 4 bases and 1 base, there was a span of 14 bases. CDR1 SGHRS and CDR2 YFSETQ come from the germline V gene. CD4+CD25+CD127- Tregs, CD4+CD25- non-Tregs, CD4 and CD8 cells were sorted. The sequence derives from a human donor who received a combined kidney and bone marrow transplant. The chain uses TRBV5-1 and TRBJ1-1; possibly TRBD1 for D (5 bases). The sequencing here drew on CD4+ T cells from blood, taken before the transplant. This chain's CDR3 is CASSVSGSGNTEAFF. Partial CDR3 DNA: TGCGCCAGCAGCGTATCAGGGTCCGGGAACACTGAA. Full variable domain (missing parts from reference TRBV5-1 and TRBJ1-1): KAGVTQTPRYLIKTRGQQVTLSCSPISGHRSVSWYQQTPGQGLQFLFEYFSETQRNKGNFPGRFSGRQFSNSRSEMNVSTLELGDSALYLCASSVSGSGNTEAFFGQGTRLTVV.